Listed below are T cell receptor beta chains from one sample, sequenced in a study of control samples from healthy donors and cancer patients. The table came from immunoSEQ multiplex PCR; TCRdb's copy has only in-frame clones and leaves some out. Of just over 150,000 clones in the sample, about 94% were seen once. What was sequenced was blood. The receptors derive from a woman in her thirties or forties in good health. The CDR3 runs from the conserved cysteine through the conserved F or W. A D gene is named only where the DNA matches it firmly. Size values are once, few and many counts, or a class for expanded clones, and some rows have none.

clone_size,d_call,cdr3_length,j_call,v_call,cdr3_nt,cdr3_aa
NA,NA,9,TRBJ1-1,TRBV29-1,TGCAGCGTTGACAGGGAGGCTTTCTTT,CSVDREAFF
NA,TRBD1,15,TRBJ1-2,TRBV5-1,TGCGCCAGCAGCCCAGGACAGGCGACTAACTATGGCTACACCTTC,CASSPGQATNYGYTF
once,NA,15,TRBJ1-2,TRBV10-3,TGTGCCATCAGTGAGTTGCAGGGGCGAGACTATGGCTACACCTTC,CAISELQGRDYGYTF
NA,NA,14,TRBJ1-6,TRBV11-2,TGTGCCAGCAGCTTAGATCGAGGGGATTCACCCCTCCACTTT,CASSLDRGDSPLHF
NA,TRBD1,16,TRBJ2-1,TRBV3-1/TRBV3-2,TGTGCCAGCAGCCCCTTCCGGACAGGGACATACAATGAGCAGTTCTTC,CASSPFRTGTYNEQFF
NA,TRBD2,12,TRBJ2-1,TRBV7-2,TGTGCCAGCAGCCAATCGGGAGGGAGTCCGTTCTTC,CASSQSGGSPFF
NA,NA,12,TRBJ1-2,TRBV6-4,TGTGCCAGCAGTGACGAGAACTATGGCTACACCTTC,CASSDENYGYTF
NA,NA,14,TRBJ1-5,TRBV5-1,TGCGCCAGCAGCTTGGACGCCGGCAATCAGCCCCAGCATTTT,CASSLDAGNQPQHF
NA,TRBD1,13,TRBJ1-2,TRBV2,TGTGCCAGCACGACAGGGGGCGCGAGGGGCTACACCTTC,CASTTGGARGYTF
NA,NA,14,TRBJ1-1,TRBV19,TGTGCCAGTAGTATTATGGGGATCAACACTGAAGCTTTCTTT,CASSIMGINTEAFF
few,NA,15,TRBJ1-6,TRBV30,TGTGCCTGGAACAGTGCAGGTTCCTATAATTCACCCCTCCACTTT,CAWNSAGSYNSPLHF
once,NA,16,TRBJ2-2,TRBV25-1,TGTGCCAGCAGGAAGGGGGGGCGGAAGAACACCGGGGAGCTGTTTTTT,CASRKGGRKNTGELFF
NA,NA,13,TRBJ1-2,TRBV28,TGTGCCAGCAGTTTAAATTCACCTTATGGCTACACCTTC,CASSLNSPYGYTF
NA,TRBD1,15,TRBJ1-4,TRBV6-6,TGTGCCAGCAGTTACCCGGGACAGGGGAATGAAAAACTGTTTTTT,CASSYPGQGNEKLFF
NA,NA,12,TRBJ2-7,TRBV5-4,TGTGCCAGCAGCTTGGATGGGATAGAGCAGTACTTC,CASSLDGIEQYF
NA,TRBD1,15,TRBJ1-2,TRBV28,TGTGCCAGCAGTTCAACCACGACAGGGGCGGATGGCTACACCTTC,CASSSTTTGADGYTF
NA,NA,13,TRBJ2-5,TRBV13,TGTGCCAGCAGCTTAGAGCTGAGGGAGACCCAGTACTTC,CASSLELRETQYF
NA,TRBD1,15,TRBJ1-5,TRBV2,TGTGCCATAAGAACCGGGACAGGGCGCAATCAGCCCCAGCATTTT,CAIRTGTGRNQPQHF
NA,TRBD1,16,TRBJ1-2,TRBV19,TGTGCCAGTAGTCTCTTGACAGGGGTCTCTGGCTATGGCTACACCTTC,CASSLLTGVSGYGYTF
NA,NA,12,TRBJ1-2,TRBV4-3,TGCGCCAGCAGGACCCCTAACTATGGCTACACCTTC,CASRTPNYGYTF
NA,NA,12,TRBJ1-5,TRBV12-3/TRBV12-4,TGTGCCAGCAGCCAGGGTTATCAGCCCCAGCATTTT,CASSQGYQPQHF
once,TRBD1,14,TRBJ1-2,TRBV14,TGTGCCAGCAGCCAAGACCTAAGGACAGGCCGCTACACCTTC,CASSQDLRTGRYTF
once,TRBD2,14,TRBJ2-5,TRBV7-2,TGTGCCAGCAGCTTAGACGGGAGGGGAGAGACCCAGTACTTC,CASSLDGRGETQYF
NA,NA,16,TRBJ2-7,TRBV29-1,TGCAGCGTTGAAGAATGGGGGCCGGACCTTGCCTACGAGCAGTACTTC,CSVEEWGPDLAYEQYF
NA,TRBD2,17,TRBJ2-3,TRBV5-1,TGCGCCAGCAACGGGCCGGGAGGGCCCTTTGGGGCAGATACGCAGTATTTT,CASNGPGGPFGADTQYF
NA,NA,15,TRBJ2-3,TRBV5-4,TGTGCCAGCAGCTTGGCGTGGGCCAGCACAGATACGCAGTATTTT,CASSLAWASTDTQYF
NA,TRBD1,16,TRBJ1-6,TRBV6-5,TGTGCCAGCAGTTACTCCTCACGGGACAGACGGTCACCCCTCCACTTT,CASSYSSRDRRSPLHF
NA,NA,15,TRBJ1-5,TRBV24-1,TGTGCCACCGCTCCCAGCGGGATGGGCAATCAGCCCCAGCATTTT,CATAPSGMGNQPQHF
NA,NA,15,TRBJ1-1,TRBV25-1,TGTGCCAGCAGTGAATTTGCAGGGGAGAACACTGAAGCTTTCTTT,CASSEFAGENTEAFF
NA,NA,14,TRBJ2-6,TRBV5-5,TGTGCCAGCGCGATAGGATCTGGGGCCAACGTCCTGACTTTC,CASAIGSGANVLTF